Below, 12 T cell receptor beta chains from the same sample are listed, as sequenced in a study of cytomegalovirus exposure and HLA in healthy donors (TCRdb year 2017). Library generation was performed with the immunoSEQ multiplex PCR assay. For the multiplex PCR, a mixture combining 60 forward primers for TCR Vbeta segments and 13 reverse primers for TCR Jbeta segments was used. What TCRdb holds here is the immuneACCESS table cut down to in-frame rearrangements. Part of the clones is not present; checked against another copy, under half of the missing clones reflect an unresolved V gene, and the others are unexplained. Across this sample there are about 140,000 clones, with roughly 79% seen only once. The ten largest clones represent more than 0.95% of the sample. Sequenced material: PBMCs. The receptors stem from a man aged 18-30 years in good health and CMV-seronegative.

This clone was seen only a few times. The chain couples TRBV15 to TRBJ1-4; 7 nucleotides align to TRBD1. CDR1 and CDR2 from the germline V gene are LNHNV and YYDKDF (reference sequence). The CDR3 extends over 16 amino acids. V lost 1 base, J lost 5 bases, and 7 bases stayed unmatched. CDR3 DNA sequence: TGTGCCACCAGCAGAGGGGACAGTGACCTAAATGAAAAACTGTTTTTT. This translates into CATSRGDSDLNEKLFF.

A few counts support this clone. The chain couples TRBV30 to TRBJ1-5, with 9 positions matching TRBD1. Unmatched junction bases numbered 5, after V lost 0 bases and J lost 5 bases. Per the germline V gene, CDR1 is GTSNPN and CDR2 is SVGIG (reference sequence). The CDR3 length is 15 residues. This CDR3 reads CAWSVRDRAYQPQHF. In DNA, the CDR3 is TGTGCCTGGAGTGTGAGGGACAGGGCGTATCAGCCCCAGCATTTT.

The chain joins TRBV19 to TRBJ1-1; unclear D gene. Germline CDR1 and CDR2: LNHDA and SQIVND (reference sequence). V gave up 3 bases and J gave up 0 bases, with 14 bases separating them. The CDR3 covers 16 residues. The CDR3 is CASSIKRRGMNTEAFF. The CDR3 DNA follows: TGTGCCAGTAGTATTAAAAGGCGGGGAATGAACACTGAAGCTTTCTTT.

V and J are TRBV19 and TRBJ2-1; the D gene is possibly TRBD2 (5 bases). CDR1 is LNHDA, CDR2 SQIVND, per germline (reference sequence). The V end was cut by 6 bases, the J end by 7 bases, with 13 bases between. CDR3 length equals 13 residues. CDR3 nucleotides: TGTGCCAGTAGAATACTAGGTGGTAATGAGCAGTTCTTC. This translates into CASRILGGNEQFF.

The gene calls are TRBV4-3 and TRBJ2-1, with D maybe TRBD2 (7 bases). From germline, CDR1 is LGHNA and CDR2 YSLEER. This CDR3 is built from 16 residues. V lost 0 bases and J 6 bases, leaving 15 bases between the germline ends. CDR3 amino acids: CASSQDNQGRANEQFF. CDR3 bases: TGCGCCAGCAGCCAAGATAACCAGGGGAGGGCCAATGAGCAGTTCTTC.

J is TRBJ1-5 and V is TRBV30; 9 nucleotides align to TRBD1. Germline V lookup: CDR1 GTSNPN, CDR2 SVGIG (reference sequence). This CDR3 has 15 residues. V shed 4 bases, J shed 4 bases, and the junction held 8 bases outside the gene matches. CDR3 DNA sequence: TGTGCCTGGAAACAGGGGGCAGGGGGGAATCAGCCCCAGCATTTT. Amino acids: CAWKQGAGGNQPQHF. Full variable domain (outside the CDR3, taken from reference TRBV30 and TRBJ1-5): SQTIHQWPATLVQPVGSPLSLECTVEGTSNPNLYWYRQAAGRGLQLLFYSVGIGQISSEVPQNLSASRPQDRQFILSSKKLLLSDSGFYLCAWKQGAGGNQPQHFGDGTRLSIL.

The V call is TRBV7-9, the J call TRBJ2-5, with D possibly being TRBD1 (6 bases). Germline V gene lookup returns CDR1 SEHNR and CDR2 FQNEAQ (reference sequence). The germline V and J ends were trimmed by 2 bases and 2 bases, with 21 bases remaining between them. The CDR3 length is 18 residues. The CDR3 bases are TGTGCCAGCAGCTTATCGTACGGTGTAGGGGGACCGCAAGAGACCCAGTACTTC. Amino acid sequence: CASSLSYGVGGPQETQYF.

This chain joins TRBV5-1 and TRBJ1-2; maybe TRBD1 (5 bases). Germline values: CDR1 SGHRS, CDR2 YFSETQ. The CDR3 sequence is 16 residues long. The ends were cut back, 0 bases at V and 4 bases at J, with 16 bases in the middle. In nucleotides, the CDR3 is TGCGCCAGCAGCTTGGGGGGAGGGGATCACAGCTATGGCTACACCTTC. Protein product: CASSLGGGDHSYGYTF.

The chain links TRBV29-1 to TRBJ2-7; 8 nucleotides match TRBD1. Trimming at V came to 4 bases and at J to 7 bases, leaving 9 bases not matched to a gene. Looked up from germline, CDR1 is SQVTM and CDR2 is ANQGSEA. The CDR3 is made up of 13 amino acids. As DNA, the CDR3 is TGCAGCGTTGCGACACGACAGGGGAGTGAGCAGTACTTC. Its protein is CSVATRQGSEQYF.

This chain links TRBV7-9 with TRBJ1-5, with 7 bases lining up with TRBD1. Per the germline V gene, CDR1 is SEHNR and CDR2 is FQNEAQ (reference sequence). The CDR3 contains 16 residues. V trimming: 5 bases; J trimming: 5 bases; junction bases outside the gene matches: 12. CDR3 sequence (DNA): TGTGCCAGCAGCATTGGCCAGGGGGGAGACTATCAGCCCCAGCATTTT. Its translation: CASSIGQGGDYQPQHF.

As to this clone: Other DNA sequences in this specimen translate into the identical CDR3. The genes are TRBV5-1 and TRBJ2-7; possible D gene TRBD1, 5 bases. From germline, CDR1 is SGHRS and CDR2 YFSETQ. The CDR3 is 14 residues long. V was shortened by 0 bases and J by 1 base, with 8 bases between the two germline ends. This CDR3 reads CASSLADSSYEQYF. In DNA form, the CDR3 reads TGCGCCAGCAGCTTGGCCGACAGTTCCTACGAGCAGTACTTC.

The chain recombines TRBV5-5 with TRBJ2-7; 8 nucleotides match TRBD2. The CDR3 is 17 residues long. Trimming cost V 1 base and J 4 bases; bases outside gene matches: 13. Germline V CDR1 and CDR2: SGHKS, YYEKEE (reference sequence). The CDR3 loop reads CASSLPLAGGRRYEQYF. The DNA for the CDR3 is TGTGCCAGCAGCTTGCCCCTGGCGGGGGGTAGGAGGTACGAGCAGTACTTC.